This T cell receptor beta chain derives from a study of shared clonotypes between healthy human individuals (dated by TCRdb to about 2020). The study in broad terms: The cohort comprised a couple of women and a few men aged 18 to 49 years. For each donor, three plates each were used for CD4 naive and CD4 memory, two plates were used for CD8 naive, and one plate was used for CD8 memory. Blood TCR repertoires of roughly five healthy adults were deeply sequenced to estimate repertoire size and the extent of clonotype sharing between individuals. Libraries were prepared and TCR repertoires were sequenced by different laboratories using diverse techniques, in order to increase sequencing depth and limit assay-specific biases. Each donor's leukapheresis produced roughly between about 0.9 and 9.5 billion PBMCs. Study-level results and caveats: Compared with non-shared clonotypes, clonotypes shared by all four sorted-subset donors had higher generation probabilities. The small number of donors limited the genetic and exposure-history diversity represented. Based on pairwise subsampling, the degree of clonotype sharing among donors was expected to be affected by sequencing depth. Even with the large sequencing depth, rarefaction of the sorted-subset datasets indicated that sequencing was incomplete. Sampling was limited to blood, and TCR repertoires in tissue likely differ from TCR repertoires in blood. Across a handful of donors, approximately 5% of naive CD4, approximately 3.6% of naive CD8, 2% to 2.5% of memory CD4, and roughly 0.41% of memory CD8 clonotypes were shared. Estimated clonotype richness was generally larger for naive than for memory subsets.

Reading the germline V gene gives CDR1 SGHVS and CDR2 FNYEAQ. Trimming takes 0 bases off V and 4 bases off J; junction bases not matched to a gene: 8. The CDR3 runs 18 amino acids, cysteine and phenylalanine included. Left in the record is the CDR3 DNA by itself, 54 bases read in frame from the first base. Donors were healthy HIV-negative adults with no recently reported acute infections or vaccinations. All donors were Caucasian adults living in Nashville, Tennessee, USA. The CD8 memory samples were a combination of magnetically selected CD45RO+ cells and CCR7-negative CD45RA+ effector memory (TemRA) cells. Blood was obtained by leukapheresis, after which PBMCs were separated by Ficoll-Histopaque density gradient centrifugation and cryopreserved in liquid nitrogen vapor phase. Analytical flow cytometry was used to check the purity and quantity of every magnetically sorted T cell population. Genomic DNA was isolated from each sorted fraction and quantified by UV absorbance on a Nanodrop 2000c.

TCR CDR3 regions were amplified from genomic DNA by multiplex PCR using the deep immunoSEQ assay. Extracted genomic DNA from each cell subset was spread evenly across all wells of several immunoSEQ 96-well plates, with each plate serving as a replicate. For sorted subsets, each replicate PCR was loaded with 200 to 250 ng genomic DNA, equivalent to 32,000 or so T cell genomes. Purified libraries were measured with a Qubit 3.0 fluorometer, size-checked on a Bioanalyzer 2100, and measured again with the KAPA Library Quantification kit. A separate single-read 150-cycle Illumina NextSeq 550 flow cell was used to sequence each immunoSEQ 96-well plate. In the authors' own workflow: Because the immunoSEQ output included only junctional sequences and no quality scores, the filtering could not be the same as the filtering used for full-length reads. To assign V/J genes and CDR3, sequences were annotated using PyIR, a Python wrapper for IgBLAST v1.9, with IMGT germline references. Reads with weak V/J assignments (E-value above 1e-6), missing CDR3, stop codons, out-of-frame junctions, or ambiguous translated residues were removed. A V3J clonotype was defined by an identical inferred V gene, J gene, and CDR3 amino acid sequence. Percentage overlap between repertoires was computed as shared unique clonotypes divided by the size of the smaller repertoire. Richness of each repertoire was evaluated using RTK rarefaction, the Chao1 estimator, and Recon v2.1 estimates of unobserved clonotypes. For all TCRbeta clonotypes obtained by the gDNA method from four donors, generation probabilities were computed with OLGA. TCRdb retrieved this table from immuneACCESS and kept in-frame rearrangements only. Not all clones are present; in checked studies, unresolved V genes account for under half, and no reason is known for the remainder. V, J and clone size derive from that table, while D and trimming were established from the DNA sequence. The sample profile shows approximately 710,000 clones; roughly 87% of them were found once. 34% of the sample is taken by the ten largest.

About this clone: Its specific antigen is unknown. No quality values exist for individual bases; no much larger clone is one base distant.

The clonotype originates from a man aged 18 to 29 in good health. Some clones in this sample may be carry-over from other donors' samples. The chain uses TRBV7-6 and TRBJ2-3, and TRBD2 aligns with 12 junction nucleotides. Source material: memory CD8+ T cells from PBMCs. The cell subset or site label, read with the paper, signifies: CD45RO+ cells pooled with CCR7-negative TemRA cells. The CDR3 reads as follows: CASSLAPSGRATADTQYF. The DNA sequence follows: TGTGCCAGCAGCTTAGCGCCTAGCGGGAGGGCAACTGCAGATACGCAGTATTTT.